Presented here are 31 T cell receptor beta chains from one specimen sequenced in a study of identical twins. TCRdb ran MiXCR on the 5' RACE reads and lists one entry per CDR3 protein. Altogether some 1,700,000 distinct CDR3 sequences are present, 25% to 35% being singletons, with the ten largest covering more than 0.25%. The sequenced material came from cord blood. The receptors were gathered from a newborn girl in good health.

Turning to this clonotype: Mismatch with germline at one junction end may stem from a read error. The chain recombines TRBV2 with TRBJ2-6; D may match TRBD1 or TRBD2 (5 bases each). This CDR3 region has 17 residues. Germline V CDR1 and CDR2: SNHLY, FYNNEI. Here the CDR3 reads CVSSETTGTSGANVLTF. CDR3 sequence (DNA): TGTGTCAGCAGTGAAACGACCGGGACCTCTGGGGCCAACGTCCTGACTTTC. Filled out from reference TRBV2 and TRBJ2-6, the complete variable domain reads EPEVTQTPSHQVTQMGQEVILRCVPISNHLYFYWYRQILGQKVEFLVSFYNNEISEKSEIFDDQFSVERPDGSNFTLKIRSTKLEDSAMYFCVSSETTGTSGANVLTFGAGSRLTVL.

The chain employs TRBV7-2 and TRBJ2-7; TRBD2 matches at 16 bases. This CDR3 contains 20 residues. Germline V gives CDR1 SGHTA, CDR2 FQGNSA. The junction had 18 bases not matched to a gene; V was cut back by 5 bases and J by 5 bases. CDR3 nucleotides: TGTGCCAGCAGCACGCCGGCGGGACTAGCGGGAGGGCCCCGTAGGAACGAGCAGTACTTC. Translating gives CASSTPAGLAGGPRRNEQYF.

CDR3 sequence: CASSVQGARSTDTQYF. Written as DNA, the CDR3 is TGTGCCAGCAGCGTACAGGGGGCGAGGTCCACAGATACGCAGTATTTT. V is TRBV2 and J is TRBJ2-3; 9 nucleotides match TRBD1. The CDR3 contains 16 residues. J lost 2 bases, V lost 6 bases, and 9 bases had no gene match. The germline V gene has CDR1 SNHLY and CDR2 FYNNEI.

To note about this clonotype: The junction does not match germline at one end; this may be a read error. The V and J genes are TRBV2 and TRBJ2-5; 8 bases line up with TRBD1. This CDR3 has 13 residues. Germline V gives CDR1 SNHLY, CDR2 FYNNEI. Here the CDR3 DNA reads TGTGTCAGCACCCAACAGGGGGGAGAGACCCAGTACTTC. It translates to CVSTQQGGETQYF.

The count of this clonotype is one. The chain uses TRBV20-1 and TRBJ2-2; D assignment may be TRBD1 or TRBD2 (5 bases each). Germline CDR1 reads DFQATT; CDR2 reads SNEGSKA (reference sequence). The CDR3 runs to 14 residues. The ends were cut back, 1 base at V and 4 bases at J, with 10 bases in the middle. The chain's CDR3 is CSARVGTSTGELFF. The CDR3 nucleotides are TGCAGTGCTAGAGTTGGGACCAGCACCGGGGAGCTGTTTTTT.

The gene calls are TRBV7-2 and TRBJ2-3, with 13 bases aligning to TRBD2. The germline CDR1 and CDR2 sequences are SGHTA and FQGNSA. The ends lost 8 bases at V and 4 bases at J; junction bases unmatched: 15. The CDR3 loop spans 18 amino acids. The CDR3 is CASGYRLLAGGPPDTQYF. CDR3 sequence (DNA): TGTGCCAGCGGATACAGACTACTAGCGGGGGGGCCTCCAGATACGCAGTATTTT. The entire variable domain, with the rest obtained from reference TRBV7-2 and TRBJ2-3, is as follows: GAGVSQSPSNKVTEKGKDVELRCDPISGHTALYWYRQSLGQGLEFLIYFQGNSAPDKSGLPSDRFSAERTGGSVSTLTIQRTQQEDSAVYLCASGYRLLAGGPPDTQYFGPGTRLTVL.

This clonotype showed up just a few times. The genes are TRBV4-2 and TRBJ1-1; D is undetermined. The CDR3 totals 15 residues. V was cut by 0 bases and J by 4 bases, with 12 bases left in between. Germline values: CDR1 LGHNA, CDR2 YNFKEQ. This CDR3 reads CASSQDLKGGTEAFF. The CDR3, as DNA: TGTGCCAGCAGCCAAGATCTTAAGGGTGGCACTGAAGCTTTCTTT.

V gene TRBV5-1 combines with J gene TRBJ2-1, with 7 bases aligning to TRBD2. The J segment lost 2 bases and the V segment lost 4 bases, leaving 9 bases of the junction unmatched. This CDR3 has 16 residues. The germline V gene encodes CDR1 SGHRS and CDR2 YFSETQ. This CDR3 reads CASSTPRLAAYNEQFF. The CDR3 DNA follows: TGCGCCAGCAGCACCCCACGACTAGCCGCCTACAATGAGCAGTTCTTC.

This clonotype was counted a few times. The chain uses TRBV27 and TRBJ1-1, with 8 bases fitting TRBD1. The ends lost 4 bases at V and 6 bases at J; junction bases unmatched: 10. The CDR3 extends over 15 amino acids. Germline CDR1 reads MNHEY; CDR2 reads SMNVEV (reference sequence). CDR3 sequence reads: CASSSLYRGSPEAFF. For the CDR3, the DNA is TGTGCCAGCAGTTCTTTATACAGGGGGAGTCCTGAAGCTTTCTTT.

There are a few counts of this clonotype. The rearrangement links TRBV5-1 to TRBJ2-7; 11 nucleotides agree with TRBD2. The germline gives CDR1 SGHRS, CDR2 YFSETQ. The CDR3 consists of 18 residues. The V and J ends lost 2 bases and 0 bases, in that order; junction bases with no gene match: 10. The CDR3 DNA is TGCGCCAGCAGCTTCTGGGGGACTAGCGGCTCCGTCTCCTACGAGCAGTACTTC. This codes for CASSFWGTSGSVSYEQYF.

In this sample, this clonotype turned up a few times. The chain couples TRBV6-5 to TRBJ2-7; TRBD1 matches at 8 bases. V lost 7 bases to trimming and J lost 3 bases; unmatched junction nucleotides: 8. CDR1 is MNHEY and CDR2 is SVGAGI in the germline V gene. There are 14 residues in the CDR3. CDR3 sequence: CASTRTGTIYEQYF. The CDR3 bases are TGTGCCAGCACCCGGACAGGGACCATCTACGAGCAGTACTTC.

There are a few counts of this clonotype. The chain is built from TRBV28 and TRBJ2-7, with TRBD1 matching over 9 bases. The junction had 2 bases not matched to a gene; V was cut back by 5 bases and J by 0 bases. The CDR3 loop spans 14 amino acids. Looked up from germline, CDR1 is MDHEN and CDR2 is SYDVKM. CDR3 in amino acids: CASSGTGNSYEQYF. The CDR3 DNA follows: TGTGCCAGCAGTGGGACAGGGAACTCCTACGAGCAGTACTTC.

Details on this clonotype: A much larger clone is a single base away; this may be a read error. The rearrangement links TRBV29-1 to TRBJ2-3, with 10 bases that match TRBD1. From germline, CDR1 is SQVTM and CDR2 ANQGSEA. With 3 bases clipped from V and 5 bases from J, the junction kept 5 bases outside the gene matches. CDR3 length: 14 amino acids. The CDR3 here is CSVERTGGGDTQYF. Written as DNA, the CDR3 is TGCAGCGTTGAGCGGACAGGGGGAGGAGATACGCAGTATTTT.

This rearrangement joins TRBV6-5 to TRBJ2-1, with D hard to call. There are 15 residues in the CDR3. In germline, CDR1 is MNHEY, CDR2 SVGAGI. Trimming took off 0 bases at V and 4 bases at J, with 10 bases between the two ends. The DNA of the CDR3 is TGTGCCAGCAGTTACTCACTGGTAGGGTACAATGAGCAGTTCTTC. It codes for CASSYSLVGYNEQFF.

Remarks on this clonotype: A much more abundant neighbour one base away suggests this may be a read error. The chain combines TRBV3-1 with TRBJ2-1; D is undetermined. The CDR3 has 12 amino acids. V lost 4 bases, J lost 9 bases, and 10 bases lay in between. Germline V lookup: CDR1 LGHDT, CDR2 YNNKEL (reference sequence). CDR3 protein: CASSRVPGEQFF. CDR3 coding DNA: TGTGCCAGCAGCCGAGTGCCAGGTGAGCAGTTCTTC.

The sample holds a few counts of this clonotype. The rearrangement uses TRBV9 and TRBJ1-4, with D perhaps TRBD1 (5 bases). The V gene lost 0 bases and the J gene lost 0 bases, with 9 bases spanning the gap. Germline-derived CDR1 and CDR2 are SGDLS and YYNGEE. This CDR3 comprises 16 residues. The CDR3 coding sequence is TGTGCCAGCAGCGTAGGGGGGACCGCAACTAATGAAAAACTGTTTTTT. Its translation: CASSVGGTATNEKLFF.

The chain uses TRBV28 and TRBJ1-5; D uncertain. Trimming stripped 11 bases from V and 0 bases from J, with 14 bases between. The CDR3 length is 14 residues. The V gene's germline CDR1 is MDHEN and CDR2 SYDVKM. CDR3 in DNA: TGTGCCGTAAGGGTTCCTTTTAGCAATCAGCCCCAGCATTTT. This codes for CAVRVPFSNQPQHF.

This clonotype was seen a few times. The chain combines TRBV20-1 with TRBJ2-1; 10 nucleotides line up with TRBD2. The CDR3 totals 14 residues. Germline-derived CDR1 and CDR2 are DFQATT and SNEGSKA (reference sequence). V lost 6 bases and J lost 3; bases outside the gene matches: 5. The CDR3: CSALTSGRYNEQFF. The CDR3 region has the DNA TGCAGTGCGCTGACTAGCGGGCGCTACAATGAGCAGTTCTTC.

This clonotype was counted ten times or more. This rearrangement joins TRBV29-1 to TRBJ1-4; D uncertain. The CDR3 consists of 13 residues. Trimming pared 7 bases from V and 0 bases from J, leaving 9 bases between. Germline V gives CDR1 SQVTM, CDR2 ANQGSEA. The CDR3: CSGRTTTNEKLFF. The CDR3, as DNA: TGCAGCGGGAGAACAACAACTAATGAAAAACTGTTTTTT.

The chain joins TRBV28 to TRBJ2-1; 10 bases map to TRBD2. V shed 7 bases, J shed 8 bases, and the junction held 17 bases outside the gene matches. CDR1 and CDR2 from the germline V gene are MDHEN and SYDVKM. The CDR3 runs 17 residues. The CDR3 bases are TGTGCCAGCACCTTAGTTGGCGCTAGCGGGGGCGGCTATGAGCAGTTCTTC. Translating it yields CASTLVGASGGGYEQFF.

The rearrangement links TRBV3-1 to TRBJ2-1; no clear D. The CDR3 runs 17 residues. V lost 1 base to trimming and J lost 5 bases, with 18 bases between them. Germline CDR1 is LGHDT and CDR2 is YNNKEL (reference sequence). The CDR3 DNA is TGTGCCAGCAGCCAAGCCGACTGGCGATGGATCGACAATGAGCAGTTCTTC. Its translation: CASSQADWRWIDNEQFF.

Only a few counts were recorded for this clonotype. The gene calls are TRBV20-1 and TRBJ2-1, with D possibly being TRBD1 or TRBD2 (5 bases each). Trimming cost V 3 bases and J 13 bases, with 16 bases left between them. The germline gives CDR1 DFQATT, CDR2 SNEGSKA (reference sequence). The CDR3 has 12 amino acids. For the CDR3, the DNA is TGCAGTGCTAGTGCTGGGGGAGCCCCCCAGTTCTTC. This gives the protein CSASAGGAPQFF.

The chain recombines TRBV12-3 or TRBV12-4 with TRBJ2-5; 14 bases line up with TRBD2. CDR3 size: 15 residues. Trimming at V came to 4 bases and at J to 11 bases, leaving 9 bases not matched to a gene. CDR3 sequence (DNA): TGTGCCAGCAGTTCGACTAGCGGGAGGGGTAATGAGCAGTACTTC. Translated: CASSSTSGRGNEQYF.

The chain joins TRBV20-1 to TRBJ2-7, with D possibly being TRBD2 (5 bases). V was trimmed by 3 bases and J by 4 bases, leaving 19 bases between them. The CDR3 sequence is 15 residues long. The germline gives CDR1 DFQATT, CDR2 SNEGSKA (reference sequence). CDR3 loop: CSARLLAPTVYEQYF. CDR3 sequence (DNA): TGCAGTGCTAGGTTGCTAGCACCGACGGTGTACGAGCAGTACTTC.

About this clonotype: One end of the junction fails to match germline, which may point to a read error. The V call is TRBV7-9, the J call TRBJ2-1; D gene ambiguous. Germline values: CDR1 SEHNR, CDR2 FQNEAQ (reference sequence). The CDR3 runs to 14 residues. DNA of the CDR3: TGTGTCAGCAGCTTGGGTCTCTACTACAATGAGCAGTTCTTC. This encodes CVSSLGLYYNEQFF.

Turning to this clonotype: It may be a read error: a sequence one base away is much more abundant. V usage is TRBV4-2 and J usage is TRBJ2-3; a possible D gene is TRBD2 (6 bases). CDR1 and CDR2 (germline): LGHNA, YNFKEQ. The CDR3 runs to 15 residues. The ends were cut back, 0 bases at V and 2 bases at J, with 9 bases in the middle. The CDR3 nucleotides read TGTGCCAGCAGCCAAGATTGGACTAACACAGATACGCAGTATTTT. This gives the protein CASSQDWTNTDTQYF.

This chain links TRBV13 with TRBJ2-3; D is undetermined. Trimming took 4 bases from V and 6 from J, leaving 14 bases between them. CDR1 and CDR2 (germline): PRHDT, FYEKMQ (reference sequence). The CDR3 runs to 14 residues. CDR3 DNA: TGTGCCAGCAGCTCGGTCTTGCAAAGGGATACGCAGTATTTT. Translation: CASSSVLQRDTQYF.

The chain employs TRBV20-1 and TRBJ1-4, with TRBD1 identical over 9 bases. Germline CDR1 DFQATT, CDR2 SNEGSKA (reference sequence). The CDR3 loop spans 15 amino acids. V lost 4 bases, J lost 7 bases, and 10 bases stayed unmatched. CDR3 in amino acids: CSATAFGTGREKLFF. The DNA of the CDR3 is TGCAGTGCTACCGCTTTCGGGACAGGGCGTGAAAAACTGTTTTTT.

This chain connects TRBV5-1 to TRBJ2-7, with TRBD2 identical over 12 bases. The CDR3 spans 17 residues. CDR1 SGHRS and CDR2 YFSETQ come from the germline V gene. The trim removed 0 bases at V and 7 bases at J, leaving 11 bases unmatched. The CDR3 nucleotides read TGCGCCAGCAGCTTGGGAACGACTAGCGGGGGATGGAATGAGCAGTACTTC. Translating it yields CASSLGTTSGGWNEQYF. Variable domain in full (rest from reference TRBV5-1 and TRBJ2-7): KAGVTQTPRYLIKTRGQQVTLSCSPISGHRSVSWYQQTPGQGLQFLFEYFSETQRNKGNFPGRFSGRQFSNSRSEMNVSTLELGDSALYLCASSLGTTSGGWNEQYFGPGTRLTVT.

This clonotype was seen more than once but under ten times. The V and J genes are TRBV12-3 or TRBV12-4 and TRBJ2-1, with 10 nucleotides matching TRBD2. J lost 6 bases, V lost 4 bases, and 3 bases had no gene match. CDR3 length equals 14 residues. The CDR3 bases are TGTGCCAGCAGTTATCTAGCGGGAGCCAATGAGCAGTTCTTC. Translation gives CASSYLAGANEQFF.

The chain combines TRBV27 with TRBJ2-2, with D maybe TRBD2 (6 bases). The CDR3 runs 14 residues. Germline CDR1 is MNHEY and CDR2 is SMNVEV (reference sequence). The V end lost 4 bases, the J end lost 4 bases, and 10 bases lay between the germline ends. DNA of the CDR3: TGTGCCAGCAGTTCCATCGGGAGCACCGGGGAGCTGTTTTTT. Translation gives CASSSIGSTGELFF.